This TCR beta chain came from a study of T-cell memory formation after mild COVID-19. TCRdb re-analysed the 5' RACE reads in MiXCR, keeping a single row per CDR3 protein. Here the sample spans some 410,000 distinct CDR3 sequences, about a quarter being singletons. Study-level points and caveats: Mostly located in CM and EM were contracting CD4+ clones, with contracting CD8+ clones located in EMRA.

Germline V gives CDR1 SGHRS, CDR2 YFSETQ. The CDR3 is 14 amino acids. Trimming removed 0 bases at V and 1 base at J, with 7 bases between. This clonotype was seen ten or more times. The antigen is undetermined. The receptor was isolated from an adult woman who had mild COVID-19 (a few samples of this study predate the infection). Cell type and time point are not known. Sequenced sample: PBMCs or a T cell subset sorted from them (not recorded which). The chain joins TRBV5-1 to TRBJ1-1; D is possibly TRBD1 (5 bases). The CDR3: CASSLGDRNTEAFF. The CDR3, as DNA: TGCGCCAGCAGCTTGGGTGACAGGAACACTGAAGCTTTCTTT.